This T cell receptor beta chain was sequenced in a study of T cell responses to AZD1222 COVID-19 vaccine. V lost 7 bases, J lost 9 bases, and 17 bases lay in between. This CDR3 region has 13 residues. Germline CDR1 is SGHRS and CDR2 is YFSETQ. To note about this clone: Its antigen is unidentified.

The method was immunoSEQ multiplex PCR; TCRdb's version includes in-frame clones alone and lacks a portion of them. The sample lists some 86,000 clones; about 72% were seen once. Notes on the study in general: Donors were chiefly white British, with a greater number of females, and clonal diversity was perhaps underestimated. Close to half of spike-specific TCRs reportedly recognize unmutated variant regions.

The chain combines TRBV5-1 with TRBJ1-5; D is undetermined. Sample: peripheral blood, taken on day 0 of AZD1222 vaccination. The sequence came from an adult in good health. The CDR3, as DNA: TGCGCCAGCCAAACGACGGAAATGGGGCCCCAGCATTTT. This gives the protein CASQTTEMGPQHF. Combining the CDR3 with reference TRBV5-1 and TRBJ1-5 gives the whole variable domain KAGVTQTPRYLIKTRGQQVTLSCSPISGHRSVSWYQQTPGQGLQFLFEYFSETQRNKGNFPGRFSGRQFSNSRSEMNVSTLELGDSALYLCASQTTEMGPQHFGDGTRLSIL.